This T cell receptor (beta chain) was captured in a study of T cell responses to AZD1222 COVID-19 vaccine. Regarding the study as a whole: Vaccination with two AZD1222 doses was followed by a rise in Spike-specific TCR breadth and depth. Among vaccine-associated CD4 TCRs, coverage spanned spike, with dominance at 160-218 and 743-854. Among those given AZD1222, only 6 or 7 were seropositive at baseline. Most donors were white British, females outnumbered males, and clonal diversity was possibly underestimated.

A remark on this clone: Its antigen is currently unknown.

The data were produced by immunoSEQ multiplex PCR, yet TCRdb's version contains in-frame clones alone and is incomplete. Among 150,000 to 200,000 clones listed, 90% to 95% were seen once. This CDR3 has 15 amino acids. Trimming cost V 4 bases and J 7 bases; bases outside gene matches: 6. Per the germline V gene, CDR1 is SNHLY and CDR2 is FYNNEI. The chain employs TRBV2 and TRBJ1-4; TRBD1 agrees at 10 bases. This receptor was identified in an adult in good health. This material consisted of peripheral blood, taken on day 0 of AZD1222 vaccination. The CDR3 loop is CASSVRTGGSEKLFF. As DNA, the CDR3 is TGTGCCAGCAGTGTCAGGACAGGGGGGAGTGAAAAACTGTTTTTT.